The 32 T cell receptor beta chains reported below all come from one sample, sequenced in a study of multiple sclerosis patients with progressive multifocal leukoencephalopathy. Time point denoted: time of PML onset. The repertoire was sequenced with immunoSEQ multiplex PCR; TCRdb's copy has only in-frame clones and lacks some. The sample comprises 25,000 to 35,000 clones, less than 90% of which are singletons, and roughly 3.1% rests with the top ten. The specimen was PBMCs, collected from a patient treated with natalizumab. These receptors were collected from a human donor with progressive multifocal leukoencephalopathy.

The genes are TRBV19 and TRBJ1-5, with D hard to call. The germline CDR1 and CDR2 sequences are LNHDA and SQIVND (reference sequence). This CDR3 is built from 13 residues. Trimming left V 0 bases short and J 7 bases short, with 7 bases between. The CDR3 here is CASSIERGQPQHF. CDR3 nucleotides: TGTGCCAGTAGTATAGAGAGAGGGCAGCCCCAGCATTTT. The whole variable domain, filled in from reference TRBV19 and TRBJ1-5, reads DGGITQSPKYLFRKEGQNVTLSCEQNLNHDAMYWYRQDPGQGLRLIYYSQIVNDFQKGDIAEGYSVSREKKESFPLTVTSAQKNPTAFYLCASSIERGQPQHFGDGTRLSIL.

This clone was picked up one time. The V call is TRBV5-1, the J call TRBJ1-2; 11 bases are shared with TRBD1. The CDR3 has 14 amino acids. CDR1 is SGHRS, CDR2 YFSETQ, per germline. The junction had 6 bases not matched to a gene; V was cut back by 4 bases and J by 7 bases. The CDR3 loop reads CASSPGQGVGGYTF. The CDR3 region has the DNA TGCGCCAGCAGCCCGGGACAGGGGGTTGGTGGCTACACCTTC.

The rearrangement joins TRBV7-2 to TRBJ1-5; tentative D call: TRBD1 (5 bases). V was pared by 3 bases and J by 6 bases, with 18 bases between. CDR1 is SGHTA and CDR2 is FQGNSA in the germline V gene. The CDR3 loop spans 16 amino acids. CDR3 loop: CASSFRSGEISQPQHF. Written as DNA, the CDR3 is TGTGCCAGCAGCTTTAGGTCGGGGGAAATAAGTCAGCCCCAGCATTTT.

This clone was seen a single time. The identical CDR3 is also encoded by other nucleotide sequences in the sample. The J gene is TRBJ1-1, the V gene TRBV19; D remains ambiguous. Germline V gene sequence: CDR1 LNHDA, CDR2 SQIVND (reference sequence). Trimming removed 6 bases from V and 8 bases from J, with 16 bases in between. The CDR3 contains 13 residues. Here the CDR3 reads CASRTEADHEAFF. CDR3 nucleotide sequence: TGTGCCAGTAGGACGGAGGCTGACCACGAAGCTTTCTTT.

The chain employs TRBV30 and TRBJ2-6; D uncertain. The V end was cut by 4 bases, the J end by 0 bases, with 28 bases between. From germline, CDR1 is GTSNPN and CDR2 SVGIG (reference sequence). This CDR3 spans 21 amino acids. The CDR3: CAWTPLPLAAARISGANVLTF. The CDR3 region has the DNA TGTGCCTGGACTCCCCTTCCCCTTGCGGCAGCTCGAATCTCTGGGGCCAACGTCCTGACTTTC.

This clone came up once. This chain connects TRBV13 to TRBJ1-4, with a weak D call TRBD1 (6 bases). The CDR3 is 14 residues long. Germline V gene sequence: CDR1 PRHDT, CDR2 FYEKMQ (reference sequence). V lost 5 bases and J lost 3, with 10 bases in between. CDR3 nucleotide sequence: TGTGCCAGCAGCCCCGGGACATCTAATGAAAAACTGTTTTTT. Protein: CASSPGTSNEKLFF.

Written as DNA, the CDR3 is TGTGCCAGCAGTACAGCCCGACAGGGAGGGGTATACGAGCAGTACTTC. Translating gives CASSTARQGGVYEQYF. The genes are TRBV9 and TRBJ2-7; TRBD1 or TRBD2 may be the D gene (7 bases each). The CDR3 loop spans 16 amino acids. Germline loops: CDR1 SGDLS, CDR2 YYNGEE. V gave up 5 bases and J gave up 4 bases, with 22 bases separating them.

The chain joins TRBV30 to TRBJ2-1; D uncertain. V lost 0 bases to trimming and J lost 0 bases, with 3 bases between them. CDR1 GTSNPN and CDR2 SVGIG come from the germline V gene (reference sequence). The CDR3 spans 13 residues. This chain's CDR3 is CAWSVFSYNEQFF. The CDR3 DNA follows: TGTGCCTGGAGTGTATTCTCCTACAATGAGCAGTTCTTC.

The chain couples TRBV4-2 to TRBJ1-5; D may be TRBD1 (5 bases). Deletions cut 0 bases from V and 1 base from J, with 10 bases between. Germline loops: CDR1 LGHNA, CDR2 YNFKEQ. This CDR3 is 16 amino acids long. CDR3 amino acids: CASSQDLGGSNQPQHF. The DNA for the CDR3 is TGTGCCAGCAGCCAAGATCTGGGGGGAAGCAATCAGCCCCAGCATTTT.

The chain couples TRBV28 to TRBJ2-3; D tentatively reads TRBD1 or TRBD2 (5 bases each). There are 15 residues in the CDR3. Trimming cost V 5 bases and J 1 base, with 13 bases left between them. Germline V gene sequence: CDR1 MDHEN, CDR2 SYDVKM. CDR3 sequence reads: CASSPVGVRTDTQYF. The CDR3 DNA follows: TGTGCCAGCAGTCCCGTGGGGGTACGCACAGATACGCAGTATTTT.

The chain joins TRBV7-8 to TRBJ2-2, with 7 bases that match TRBD2. From germline, CDR1 is SGHVS and CDR2 FQNEAQ. The CDR3 sequence is 16 residues long. The J segment lost 2 bases and the V segment lost 5 bases, leaving 8 bases of the junction unmatched. The CDR3 nucleotides read TGTGCCAGCAGCAGGCCTAGCGGACTAAACACCGGGGAGCTGTTTTTT. Translation gives CASSRPSGLNTGELFF.

CDR3 nucleotide sequence: TGTGCCAGCAGCTTCGCCAGGGCGAACACTGAAGCTTTCTTT. Protein sequence: CASSFARANTEAFF. V is TRBV7-8 and J is TRBJ1-1; TRBD1 is a possible D gene (5 bases). Trimming took 3 bases from V and 1 from J, leaving 9 bases between them. The length of the CDR3 is 14 residues. Looked up from germline, CDR1 is SGHVS and CDR2 is FQNEAQ.

The rearrangement uses TRBV30 and TRBJ2-7, with TRBD2 identical over 10 bases. Losses at the gene ends were 4 bases for V and 7 bases for J; bases not matched to a gene: 13. Germline CDR1 is GTSNPN and CDR2 is SVGIG (reference sequence). This CDR3 region has 15 residues. The CDR3 sequence is CAWKPGLASVGEQYF. The CDR3 coding sequence is TGTGCCTGGAAACCGGGACTAGCGAGTGTGGGTGAGCAGTACTTC.

The sample holds one count of this clone. The CDR3, as DNA: TGTGCCAGCAGCCAGGGACAGGGAGAAGCTTTCTTT. Encoded protein: CASSQGQGEAFF. The genes are TRBV11-2 and TRBJ1-1, with 9 bases aligning to TRBD1. This CDR3 has 12 amino acids. Germline V gene lookup returns CDR1 SGHAT and CDR2 FQNNGV. Trimming removed 5 bases from V and 8 bases from J; junction bases left unmatched: 3.

This clone was detected once. The chain links TRBV28 to TRBJ1-5, with a possible D match to TRBD1 (6 bases). V was pared by 5 bases and J by 11 bases, with 19 bases between. CDR3 length equals 14 residues. Germline CDR1 and CDR2: MDHEN and SYDVKM. The CDR3 nucleotides read TGTGCCAGCAGTCTACAGGGCCCCCCCGGGACCCAGCATTTT. Residues: CASSLQGPPGTQHF.

CDR3 DNA sequence: TGTGCCAGCACCGAAGGGACAGGCCTAATCATGAACACTGAAGCTTTCTTT. This gives the protein CASTEGTGLIMNTEAFF. The chain joins TRBV7-9 to TRBJ1-1; 8 positions match TRBD1. The CDR3 sequence is 17 residues long. The germline V gene encodes CDR1 SEHNR and CDR2 FQNEAQ (reference sequence). V shed 7 bases and J 0 bases; nucleotides not matched to a gene: 13.

This clone occurred once. The rearrangement links TRBV4-3 to TRBJ2-7; unclear D gene. Trimming removed 0 bases at V and 4 bases at J, with 10 bases between. The CDR3 runs 14 residues. From germline, CDR1 is LGHNA and CDR2 YSLEER. This chain's CDR3 is CASSQDALSYEQYF. The CDR3 DNA reads as TGCGCCAGCAGCCAAGATGCCTTGTCTTACGAGCAGTACTTC.

CDR3 in amino acids: CASSLTRQGAWGEQFF. CDR3 DNA sequence: TGCGCCAGCAGCTTGACCCGACAGGGGGCCTGGGGTGAGCAGTTCTTC. The V gene is TRBV5-1, the J gene TRBJ2-1; TRBD1 aligns across 10 bases. CDR1 and CDR2 (germline): SGHRS, YFSETQ. V dropped 1 base and J dropped 9; count of bases not matched to a gene: 10. The CDR3 spans 16 residues.

This chain joins TRBV29-1 and TRBJ2-5; TRBD1 or TRBD2 may be the D gene (5 bases each). The DNA matches TRBJ2-7 better at its end, which makes the J call doubtful. The CDR3 totals 19 residues. Germline loops: CDR1 SQVTM, CDR2 ANQGSEA. CDR3 in DNA: TGCAGCGTTGAGGAATCACCCGGGACCTCCCTGGGTCCAGCCCACGAGCAGTACTTC. Translating it yields CSVEESPGTSLGPAHEQYF.

This rearrangement joins TRBV5-6 to TRBJ2-1, with 9 nucleotides matching TRBD1. CDR1 and CDR2 (germline): SGHDT, YYEEEE. This CDR3 is built from 15 residues. V was pared by 2 bases and J by 6 bases, with 6 bases of the junction left unmatched. The CDR3 here is CASSLLQGAGNEQFF. The CDR3 DNA follows: TGTGCCAGCAGCTTATTACAGGGGGCAGGCAATGAGCAGTTCTTC.

The count of this clone is one. This chain joins TRBV27 and TRBJ1-2; a weak D match, TRBD1 (5 bases). Germline-derived CDR1 and CDR2 are MNHEY and SMNVEV (reference sequence). This CDR3 spans 14 amino acids. Deletions cut 8 bases from V and 4 bases from J, with 17 bases between. In DNA form, the CDR3 reads TGTGCCAGCGCGCCCGAGGGGCCTACCTATGGCTACACCTTC. Translating gives CASAPEGPTYGYTF.

The genes are TRBV6-1 and TRBJ1-5; D is unclear. V was trimmed by 1 base and J by 7 bases, leaving 11 bases between them. This CDR3 comprises 14 residues. Per the germline V gene, CDR1 is MNHNS and CDR2 is SASEGT. The CDR3: CASSEGSGGQPQHF. The CDR3 region has the DNA TGTGCCAGCAGTGAAGGGTCTGGAGGGCAGCCCCAGCATTTT.

This clone occurred a few times. This chain joins TRBV19 and TRBJ2-2, with TRBD2 matching over 8 bases. V lost 10 bases, J lost 3 bases, and 7 bases stayed unmatched. Germline V CDR1 and CDR2: LNHDA, SQIVND (reference sequence). The CDR3 loop spans 14 amino acids. The CDR3 region is CATTTSAHTGELFF. The DNA of the CDR3 is TGTGCCACTACGACTAGCGCACACACCGGGGAGCTGTTTTTT.

The chain recombines TRBV28 with TRBJ1-1; D unclear. Germline-derived CDR1 and CDR2 are MDHEN and SYDVKM. V was pared by 4 bases and J by 4 bases, with 16 bases between. CDR3 length: 15 amino acids. The CDR3 reads CASSSRVFRITEAFF. The CDR3 DNA is TGTGCCAGCAGTTCGAGGGTGTTTAGGATCACTGAAGCTTTCTTT.

V is TRBV7-6 and J is TRBJ1-3; no definite D call. Germline loops: CDR1 SGHVS, CDR2 FNYEAQ. The CDR3 is made up of 15 amino acids. V was cut by 1 base and J by 4 bases, with 11 bases left in between. The CDR3 DNA reads TGTGCCAGCAGCTTAGGGACGGATTCCGGAAACACCATATATTTT. Translating it yields CASSLGTDSGNTIYF.

The rearrangement uses TRBV7-9 and TRBJ2-7; 9 positions agree with TRBD1. The CDR3 totals 16 residues. Germline lookup yields CDR1 SEHNR and CDR2 FQNEAQ (reference sequence). J was trimmed by 6 bases and V by 7 bases; bases with no gene match: 16. CDR3 in amino acids: CASTPSDRGGYGEQYF. The CDR3 coding sequence is TGTGCCAGCACCCCATCCGACAGGGGGGGATACGGCGAGCAGTACTTC.

The chain combines TRBV6-5 with TRBJ2-7; 10 bases fit TRBD2. In germline, CDR1 is MNHEY, CDR2 SVGAGI. CDR3 length equals 14 residues. As DNA, the CDR3 is TGTGCAGTGTTAGCGGGGGGAGGCTCCTACGAGCAGTACTTC. The encoded protein is CAVLAGGGSYEQYF.

This clone was found once. This sequence joins TRBV30 and TRBJ1-2; no clear D. From germline, CDR1 is GTSNPN and CDR2 SVGIG (reference sequence). The CDR3 has 12 amino acids. The germline V and J ends were trimmed by 3 bases and 2 bases, with 7 bases remaining between them. The CDR3 nucleotides read TGTGCCTGGAGACGCGGGAACTATGGCTACACCTTC. It specifies CAWRRGNYGYTF.

J is TRBJ2-2 and V is TRBV2; 7 nucleotides agree with TRBD1. The CDR3 has 15 residues. V was pared by 7 bases and J by 0 bases, with 5 bases of the junction left unmatched. Germline CDR1 SNHLY, CDR2 FYNNEI. CDR3: CASTGTASNTGELFF. The CDR3 region has the DNA TGTGCCAGCACCGGGACAGCCTCGAACACCGGGGAGCTGTTTTTT.

The rearrangement links TRBV7-9 to TRBJ2-7; D remains ambiguous. V was pared by 1 base and J by 2 bases, with 6 bases between. This CDR3 has 13 amino acids. Germline V gene data show CDR1 as SEHNR and CDR2 as FQNEAQ (reference sequence). CDR3 DNA sequence: TGTGCCAGCAGCTTAGAAATGGCCTACGAGCAGTACTTC. This encodes CASSLEMAYEQYF.

The chain has TRBV2 and TRBJ2-5; tentatively, D is TRBD2 (6 bases). Trimming cost V 2 bases and J 4 bases, with 14 bases left between them. The germline gives CDR1 SNHLY, CDR2 FYNNEI. The CDR3 consists of 15 residues. The CDR3: CASSEPRGMGETQYF. In DNA, the CDR3 is TGTGCCAGCAGTGAACCCCGCGGGATGGGAGAGACCCAGTACTTC.

J is TRBJ2-7 and V is TRBV15; 9 positions agree with TRBD2. CDR1 and CDR2 from the germline V gene are LNHNV and YYDKDF (reference sequence). Unmatched junction bases numbered 8, after V lost 5 bases and J lost 0 bases. CDR3 length: 16 residues. As DNA, the CDR3 is TGTGCCACCAGCCCTCGGGTAGCGGGAGTCTCCTACGAGCAGTACTTC. It codes for CATSPRVAGVSYEQYF.